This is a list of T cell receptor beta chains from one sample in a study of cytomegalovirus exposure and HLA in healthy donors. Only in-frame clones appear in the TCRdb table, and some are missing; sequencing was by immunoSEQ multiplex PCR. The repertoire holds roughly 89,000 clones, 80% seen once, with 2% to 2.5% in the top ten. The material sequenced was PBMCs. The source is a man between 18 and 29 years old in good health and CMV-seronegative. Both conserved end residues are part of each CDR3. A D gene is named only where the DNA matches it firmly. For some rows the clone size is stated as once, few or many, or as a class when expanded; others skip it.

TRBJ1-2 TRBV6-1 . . CASSPRGSNYGYTF TGTGCCAGCAGTCCACGGGGGTCTAACTATGGCTACACCTTC
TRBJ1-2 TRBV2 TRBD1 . CASSDQGAGGYTF TGTGCCAGCAGTGATCAGGGGGCGGGTGGCTACACCTTC
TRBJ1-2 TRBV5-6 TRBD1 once CASRPRTGGRNYGYTF TGTGCCAGCAGACCTAGGACAGGGGGGCGGAACTATGGCTACACCTTC
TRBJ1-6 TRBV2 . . CASMRGGGSRSPLHF TGTGCCAGCATGAGGGGTGGGGGGTCCCGTTCACCCCTCCACTTT
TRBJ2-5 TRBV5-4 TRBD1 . CASSLQQGAGPQETQYF TGTGCCAGCAGCTTGCAACAGGGGGCAGGGCCCCAAGAGACCCAGTACTTC
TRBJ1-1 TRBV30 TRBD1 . CAWTARQGSPSRFLGEAFF TGTGCCTGGACCGCTCGACAGGGTAGCCCCTCTAGGTTTTTGGGTGAAGCTTTCTTT
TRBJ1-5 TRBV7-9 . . CASTANGNQPQHF TGTGCCAGCACCGCGAACGGTAATCAGCCCCAGCATTTT
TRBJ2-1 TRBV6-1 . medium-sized CASSESFGGADEQFF TGTGCCAGCAGTGAATCGTTCGGCGGGGCGGATGAGCAGTTCTTC
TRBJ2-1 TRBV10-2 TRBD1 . CASSVQGSSYNEQFF TGCGCCAGCAGTGTACAGGGGAGCTCCTACAATGAGCAGTTCTTC
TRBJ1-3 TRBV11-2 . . CASSLDRNTIYF TGTGCCAGCAGCCTCGACAGAAACACCATATATTTT
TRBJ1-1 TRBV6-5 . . CASSRPMNTEAFF TGTGCCAGCTCGCGGCCGATGAACACTGAAGCTTTCTTT
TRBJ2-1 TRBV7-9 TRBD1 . CASSADTGATYNEQFF TGTGCCAGCAGCGCCGACACAGGGGCCACCTACAATGAGCAGTTCTTC
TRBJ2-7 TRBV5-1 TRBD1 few CASIINPGQGAGEQYF TGCGCCAGCATTATTAACCCGGGACAGGGGGCGGGCGAGCAGTACTTC
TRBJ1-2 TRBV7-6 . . CASSLVDGLEGYTF TGTGCCAGCAGCTTAGTGGACGGACTGGAGGGCTACACCTTC
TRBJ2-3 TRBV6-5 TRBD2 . CASSRLAGVADTQYF TGTGCCAGCAGCCGACTAGCGGGGGTGGCAGATACGCAGTATTTT
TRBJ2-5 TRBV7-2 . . CASSLVAGGETQYF TGTGCCAGCAGCTTGGTGGCAGGAGGGGAGACCCAGTACTTC
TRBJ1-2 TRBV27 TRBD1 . CASRETTGANYGYTF TGTGCCAGCAGGGAAACAACAGGGGCCAACTATGGCTACACCTTC
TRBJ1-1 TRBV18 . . CASSPRDSRDTEAFF TGTGCCAGCTCACCACGGGACTCACGTGACACTGAAGCTTTCTTT
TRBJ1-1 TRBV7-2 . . CASSAYLRAGTEAFF TGTGCCAGCAGCGCCTACTTACGGGCGGGGACTGAAGCTTTCTTT
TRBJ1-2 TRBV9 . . CASSPGTVIYGYTF TGTGCCAGCAGCCCGGGAACAGTTATCTATGGCTACACCTTC
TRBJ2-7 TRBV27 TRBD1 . CASRYGQGAEQYF TGTGCCAGCAGATACGGACAGGGGGCCGAGCAGTACTTC
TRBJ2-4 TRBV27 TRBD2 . CASSPEGSVGGGPYGSGIQYF TGTGCCAGCAGTCCCGAGGGTAGCGTTGGCGGGGGGCCCTACGGGTCGGGCATTCAGTACTTC
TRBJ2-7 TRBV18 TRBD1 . CASRGQFSYEQYF TGTGCCAGCCGGGGACAGTTCTCCTACGAGCAGTACTTC
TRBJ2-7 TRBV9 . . CASSVAGSYEQYF TGTGCCAGCAGCGTAGCGGGCTCCTACGAGCAGTACTTC
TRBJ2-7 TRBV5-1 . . CASSLQGNYYEQYF TGCGCCAGCAGCTTGCAGGGAAACTACTACGAGCAGTACTTC
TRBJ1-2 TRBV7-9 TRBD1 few CSSSLGGQALHGYTF TGTTCCAGCAGCTTAGGGGGCCAGGCCCTCCATGGCTACACCTTC
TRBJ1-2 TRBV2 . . CASSEIGGGGGYTF TGTGCCAGCAGTGAAATTGGCGGGGGTGGCGGCTACACCTTC
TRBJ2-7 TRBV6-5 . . CASSHDLSRYEQYF TGTGCCAGCAGTCATGACCTTTCTAGGTACGAGCAGTACTTC
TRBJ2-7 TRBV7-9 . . CASSLQGYEQYF TGTGCCAGCAGCTTACAGGGTTACGAGCAGTACTTC
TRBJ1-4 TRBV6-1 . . CASTFGRGTNEKLFF TGTGCCAGCACATTCGGGCGGGGCACTAATGAAAAACTGTTTTTT
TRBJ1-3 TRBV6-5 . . CASSYSGGGTGNTIYF TGTGCCAGCAGTTACTCCGGGGGAGGGACTGGAAACACCATATATTTT
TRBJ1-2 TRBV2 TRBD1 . CASRGTGLYGYTF TGTGCCAGCAGAGGGACAGGGCTCTATGGCTACACCTTC
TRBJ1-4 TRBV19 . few CASSVDMKKLFF TGTGCCAGTAGTGTCGACATGAAAAAACTGTTTTTT
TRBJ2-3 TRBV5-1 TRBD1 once CASRGGGQGADTQYF TGCGCCAGCAGGGGTGGGGGACAGGGGGCAGATACGCAGTATTTT
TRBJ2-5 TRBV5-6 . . CASSPWTSQETQYF TGTGCCAGCAGCCCTTGGACTTCCCAAGAGACCCAGTACTTC
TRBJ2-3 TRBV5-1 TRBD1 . CASSFTTGTAASDTQYF TGCGCCAGCAGTTTCACTACTGGGACAGCCGCCTCAGATACGCAGTATTTT
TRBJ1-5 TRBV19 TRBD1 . CASSRQGDQPQHF TGTGCCAGTAGTAGACAGGGAGATCAGCCCCAGCATTTT
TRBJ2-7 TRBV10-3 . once CAISVGVGVSYEQYF TGTGCCATCAGTGTTGGGGTCGGGGTGTCCTACGAGCAGTACTTC
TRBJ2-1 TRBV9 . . CASSVAGGGIYNEQFF TGTGCCAGCAGCGTAGCGGGAGGGGGCATCTACAATGAGCAGTTCTTC
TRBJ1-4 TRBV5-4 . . CASSLSSGNEKLFF TGTGCCAGCAGCTTGTCCTCAGGGAATGAAAAACTGTTTTTT
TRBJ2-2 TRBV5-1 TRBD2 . CASSLGFSGGNTGELFF TGCGCCAGCAGCTTGGGTTTCAGCGGGGGAAACACCGGGGAGCTGTTTTTT
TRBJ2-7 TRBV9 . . CASSLGNRVNEQYF TGTGCCAGCAGCTTAGGCAACAGGGTTAACGAGCAGTACTTC
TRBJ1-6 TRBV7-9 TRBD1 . CASSSPRGTGHSPLHF TGTGCCAGCAGCTCACCAAGGGGGACAGGCCATTCACCCCTCCACTTT
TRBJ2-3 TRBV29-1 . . CSVGGRGSDTQYF TGCAGCGTGGGGGGGCGGGGGTCAGATACGCAGTATTTT
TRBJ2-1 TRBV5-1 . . CASSLGENEQFF TGCGCCAGCAGCTTGGGGGAGAATGAGCAGTTCTTC
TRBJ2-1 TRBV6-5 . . CASSSVPSYNEQFF TGTGCCAGCAGTTCGGTCCCCTCCTACAATGAGCAGTTCTTC
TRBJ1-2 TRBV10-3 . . CAISALGGDGYTF TGTGCCATCAGCGCGTTAGGGGGAGATGGCTACACCTTC
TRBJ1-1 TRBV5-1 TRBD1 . CASSGHRGVANTEAFF TGCGCCAGCAGCGGACACAGGGGGGTTGCGAACACTGAAGCTTTCTTT